A selection of T cell receptor beta chains follows, all from one sample in a study of blood T cell repertoires in COVID-19. Repertoires were generated with immunoSEQ multiplex PCR, while TCRdb's copy carries only in-frame clones and drops some. The sample has over 600,000 clones, 80% to 90% seen once; the top ten hold about 0.24%. Sequenced: peripheral blood. The receptors come from a woman between 18 and 29 years old with acute or convalescent COVID-19. The CDR3 runs from the conserved cysteine through the conserved F or W. Each record gives: J gene, clone size, D gene, V gene, CDR3 protein, CDR3 DNA. A D gene is named only where the DNA matches it firmly. Clone size appears in some rows only: once, few, many, or a class for an expanded clone.

TRBJ1-2 | - | TRBD1 | TRBV4-3 | CASSQVAYIGDRSNYGYTF | TGCGCCAGCAGCCAAGTAGCTTACATTGGGGACAGGTCTAACTATGGCTACACCTTC
TRBJ1-6 | - | TRBD1 | TRBV7-2 | CASSLARTGGVNSPLHF | TGTGCCAGCAGCTTAGCCCGGACAGGGGGCGTTAATTCACCCCTCCACTTT
TRBJ2-6 | - | - | TRBV6-2/TRBV6-3 | CASSHRDTGLSGANVLTF | TGTGCCAGCAGTCACCGGGACACGGGGCTCTCTGGGGCCAACGTCCTGACTTTC
TRBJ2-1 | few | - | TRBV5-1 | CASSLGGVDEQFF | TGCGCCAGCAGCTTGGGCGGCGTAGATGAGCAGTTCTTC
TRBJ1-4 | - | TRBD1 | TRBV7-2 | CASSLHRPGTGGEKLFF | TGTGCCAGCAGCTTACACCGGCCAGGGACAGGGGGCGAAAAACTGTTTTTT
TRBJ1-2 | - | - | TRBV24-1 | CATSDFLGYTF | TGTGCCACCAGTGATTTTCTAGGCTACACCTTC
TRBJ1-2 | - | TRBD1 | TRBV29-1 | CSASAPGTVSYGYTF | TGCAGCGCCTCAGCCCCCGGGACAGTGTCCTATGGCTACACCTTC
TRBJ1-2 | - | - | TRBV19 | CASSVSTDHNYGYTF | TGTGCCAGTAGTGTGTCGACAGACCATAACTATGGCTACACCTTC
TRBJ2-5 | - | TRBD1 | TRBV7-8 | CASSSRRGQGTKTQYF | TGTGCCAGCAGCTCACGACGCGGACAGGGGACGAAGACCCAGTACTTC
TRBJ2-7 | - | - | TRBV5-4 | CASSLFPQGPLGEQYF | TGTGCCAGCAGCTTGTTCCCCCAGGGCCCCCTAGGGGAGCAGTACTTC
TRBJ1-2 | - | TRBD1 | TRBV30 | CAWSGTGSNYGYTF | TGTGCCTGGAGTGGGACAGGGAGTAACTATGGCTACACCTTC
TRBJ2-7 | few | - | TRBV5-1 | CASRPDRSYEQYF | TGCGCCAGCAGACCGGACAGATCCTACGAGCAGTACTTC
TRBJ2-1 | once | TRBD1 | TRBV4-3 | CASSRIGQGSDEQFF | TGCGCCAGCAGCCGGATAGGACAGGGAAGCGATGAGCAGTTCTTC
TRBJ2-2 | - | - | TRBV7-3 | CASSSSPANTGELFF | TGTGCCAGCAGCTCCTCTCCGGCGAACACCGGGGAGCTGTTTTTT
TRBJ2-3 | - | TRBD2 | TRBV5-1 | CASSLLESGGARDTQYF | TGCGCCAGCAGCTTGTTAGAGAGCGGGGGGGCAAGGGATACGCAGTATTTT
TRBJ2-3 | once | TRBD2 | TRBV4-1 | CASSPRSGAADTQYF | TGCGCCAGCAGCCCACGTAGCGGGGCCGCAGATACGCAGTATTTT
TRBJ1-2 | - | - | TRBV7-9 | CASSPRGIGGYTF | TGTGCCAGCAGCCCTCGGGGTATTGGAGGCTACACCTTC
TRBJ2-4 | - | - | TRBV5-5 | CASSPTGDWGKNIQYF | TGTGCCAGCAGCCCTACGGGGGATTGGGGCAAAAACATTCAGTACTTC
TRBJ2-7 | - | TRBD1 | TRBV19 | CASSITGGVYEQYF | TGTGCCAGTAGTATTACAGGGGGCGTCTACGAGCAGTACTTC
TRBJ2-7 | - | - | TRBV9 | CASSVGRQYPPKGNEQYF | TGTGCCAGCAGCGTAGGGAGACAGTACCCTCCGAAAGGCAACGAGCAGTACTTC
TRBJ2-3 | once | - | TRBV6-1 | CASSESVGLPWAQYF | TGTGCCAGCAGTGAAAGTGTCGGACTACCATGGGCGCAGTATTTT
TRBJ2-1 | - | TRBD1 | TRBV29-1 | CSVGPGGYEQFF | TGCAGCGTTGGTCCAGGGGGTTATGAGCAGTTCTTC
TRBJ1-1 | - | TRBD1 | TRBV6-1 | CASSEVGGGTEAFF | TGTGCCAGCAGTGAAGTAGGGGGCGGCACTGAAGCTTTCTTT
TRBJ1-1 | - | - | TRBV10-3 | CAISGRQKTEAFF | TGTGCCATCAGTGGAAGACAGAAAACTGAAGCTTTCTTT
TRBJ2-1 | - | - | TRBV24-1 | CATSPDNNEQFF | TGTGCCACCAGCCCGGACAACAATGAGCAGTTCTTC
TRBJ2-5 | - | - | TRBV7-3 | CASSRRREETQYF | TGTGCCAGCAGCCGGAGGAGAGAAGAGACCCAGTACTTC
TRBJ2-1 | few | TRBD2 | TRBV7-3 | CASSSGLAGYNEQFF | TGTGCCAGCAGCTCCGGACTAGCGGGGTACAATGAGCAGTTCTTC
TRBJ2-4 | - | TRBD2 | TRBV4-3 | CASSQAGGNIQYF | TGCGCCAGCAGCCAAGCCGGGGGGAACATTCAGTACTTC
TRBJ1-1 | - | - | TRBV6-5 | CASRSQENTEAFF | TGTGCCAGCAGATCACAGGAGAACACTGAAGCTTTCTTT
TRBJ2-1 | - | TRBD2 | TRBV5-1 | CASRGGGNSYNEQFF | TGCGCCAGCAGGGGCGGGGGGAACTCCTACAATGAGCAGTTCTTC
TRBJ1-1 | - | - | TRBV3-1/TRBV3-2 | CASSQAEFREHTETFF | TGTGCCAGCAGCCAAGCTGAATTTCGGGAGCACACTGAAACTTTCTTT
TRBJ1-2 | - | TRBD1 | TRBV6-2/TRBV6-3 | CASSYTRQGAGGYTF | TGTGCCAGCAGTTACACCCGACAGGGGGCCGGTGGCTACACCTTC
TRBJ2-3 | few | TRBD2 | TRBV11-2 | CASSLGTSGLHTDTQYF | TGTGCCAGCAGCTTAGGTACTAGCGGGTTGCACACAGATACGCAGTATTTT
TRBJ2-1 | - | TRBD1 | TRBV6-6 | CASSNTGGYEQFF | TGTGCCAGCAGTAACACAGGGGGCTATGAGCAGTTCTTC
TRBJ2-1 | - | TRBD2 | TRBV19 | CASSIDVTGGSSYNEQFF | TGTGCCAGTAGTATAGATGTAACGGGGGGTAGCTCCTACAATGAGCAGTTCTTC
TRBJ1-2 | - | TRBD1 | TRBV18 | CASSLDRAGGYTF | TGTGCCAGCTCACTTGACAGGGCGGGTGGCTACACCTTC
TRBJ1-4 | - | TRBD1 | TRBV3-1/TRBV3-2 | CASSRDDRDRGTFEKLFF | TGTGCCAGCAGCCGAGACGATCGGGACAGGGGTACTTTTGAAAAACTGTTTTTT
TRBJ2-5 | - | - | TRBV21-1 | CASVPGQGVPGKTQYF | TGTGCCAGCGTCCCGGGACAGGGGGTCCCTGGGAAGACCCAGTACTTC
TRBJ2-6 | - | TRBD1 | TRBV13 | CASSLGQEFRGANVLTF | TGTGCCAGCAGCCTGGGACAGGAATTTCGTGGGGCCAACGTCCTGACTTTC
TRBJ2-1 | - | - | TRBV15 | CATTPGDEQFF | TGTGCCACCACTCCAGGGGATGAGCAGTTCTTC
TRBJ1-2 | once | - | TRBV30 | CAWSDSNYGYTF | TGTGCCTGGAGCGACAGTAACTATGGCTACACCTTC
TRBJ2-7 | - | TRBD1 | TRBV5-4 | CASSSRQGADEQYF | TGTGCCAGCAGCTCCCGACAGGGGGCAGACGAGCAGTACTTC
TRBJ2-2 | - | - | TRBV28 | CASSLWAGKNTGELFF | TGTGCCAGCAGTTTATGGGCGGGGAAGAACACCGGGGAGCTGTTTTTT
TRBJ1-2 | - | TRBD1 | TRBV27 | CASSWSTGGEGSGYTF | TGTGCCAGCAGTTGGAGTACAGGGGGCGAGGGAAGTGGCTACACCTTC
TRBJ2-2 | once | - | TRBV5-1 | CASSLPTGKGTGELFF | TGCGCCAGCAGCTTGCCCACAGGGAAGGGCACCGGGGAGCTGTTTTTT
TRBJ1-4 | - | TRBD1 | TRBV5-1 | CASSLRGTGNEKLFF | TGCGCCAGCAGCTTGAGAGGGACAGGCAATGAAAAACTGTTTTTT
TRBJ1-4 | - | TRBD1 | TRBV7-2 | CASSRGQGQEKLFF | TGTGCCAGCAGCCGCGGACAGGGGCAGGAAAAACTGTTTTTT
TRBJ2-5 | - | TRBD2 | TRBV5-4 | CASRVTSGGAGSRETQYF | TGTGCCAGCAGGGTGACTAGCGGGGGGGCCGGGTCCAGGGAGACCCAGTACTTC
TRBJ1-2 | - | TRBD1 | TRBV7-2 | CASSTRDSRNYGYTF | TGTGCCAGCAGCACCCGGGACAGCAGAAACTATGGCTACACCTTC
TRBJ1-6 | few | TRBD1 | TRBV6-2/TRBV6-3 | CASSYGTGGDSPLHF | TGTGCCAGCAGTTACGGAACAGGGGGCGATTCACCCCTCCACTTT
TRBJ1-1 | once | TRBD1 | TRBV6-7 | CASRGTGTKAEAFF | TGTGCCAGCCGAGGGACAGGGACAAAGGCTGAAGCTTTCTTT
TRBJ1-4 | - | TRBD1 | TRBV6-6 | CASRTSRGTGNEKLFF | TGTGCCAGCAGGACCTCCCGGGGGACAGGAAATGAAAAACTGTTTTTT
TRBJ2-1 | - | - | TRBV29-1 | CSVEASRDSRGSYNEQFF | TGCAGCGTTGAAGCATCCCGGGACTCCCGAGGCTCCTACAATGAGCAGTTCTTC
TRBJ2-7 | few | - | TRBV28 | CASSGQYSYEQYF | TGTGCCAGCAGTGGACAGTACTCCTACGAGCAGTACTTC
TRBJ1-2 | - | - | TRBV18 | CASSQRAQADHGYTF | TGTGCCAGCTCACAAAGGGCACAGGCGGATCATGGCTACACCTTC
TRBJ1-5 | - | - | TRBV30 | CAWSVSGAQPQHF | TGTGCCTGGAGTGTATCTGGGGCCCAGCCCCAGCATTTT
TRBJ1-4 | - | TRBD1 | TRBV7-6 | CASSLRGQGHEKLFF | TGTGCCAGCAGCTTACGGGGACAGGGCCATGAAAAACTGTTTTTT
TRBJ2-7 | - | TRBD1 | TRBV5-4 | CASSLGQGVAYEQYF | TGTGCCAGCAGCTTGGGGCAGGGGGTGGCTTACGAGCAGTACTTC